The clone carrying this TCR beta chain occurred a few times. The antigen remains undetermined. PCR involved 60 Vbeta and 13 Jbeta primers. Assay: immunoSEQ multiplex PCR; the TCRdb copy retains only in-frame clones and omits some. The table includes some 200,000 clones, around a tenth detected once. This entry is derived from a study of cytomegalovirus exposure and HLA in healthy donors. Study-level points and caveats: Presence/absence results assume similar sequencing depth per donor, which may not hold. The study recorded 150 to 200 TCR beta chains that were cytomegalovirus-associated.

The length of the CDR3 is 15 residues. Germline CDR1 SGHRS, CDR2 YFSETQ. Trimming left V 4 bases short and J 3 bases short, with 16 bases between. The chain is built from TRBV5-1 and TRBJ1-2; TRBD1 might be the D (5 bases). The TCR comes from a woman in her twenties or thirties in good health and CMV-seropositive. The sequenced material came from PBMCs. The CDR3 here is CASSPRLSGDYGYTF. The CDR3 region has the DNA TGCGCCAGCAGCCCCAGGCTGTCGGGGGACTATGGCTACACCTTC.